This T cell receptor beta chain originates from a study of Ad26.COV2.S vaccination and SARS-CoV-2 variants. Turning to the study itself: Donor allocation was to the COV1001 Ad26.COV2.S trial arm. In the study, Ad26.COV2.S was injected intramuscularly once, or twice 56 days apart.

Points on this clone: What it recognizes is unknown.

Broader study findings: CD8+ and CD4+ T cells specific for spike reportedly responded with substantial breadth after vaccination.

Profiled with immunoSEQ multiplex PCR; TCRdb holds only in-frame clones, not every one. The data show 350,000 to 400,000 clones, with approximately 86% seen just once and 3.5% held by the top ten. Germline assignment: CDR1 GTSNPN and CDR2 SVGIG (reference sequence). The V gene lost 3 bases and the J gene lost 0 bases, with 17 bases spanning the gap. This CDR3 spans 17 amino acids. Treatment noted: roughly 18 received Ad26.COV2.S at low or high dose, single or two shots; about 5 received placebo; per-sample allocation not given. The samples date from day 63 after the first vaccine or placebo injection. Aged 18-55 years, donor was enrolled in Boston in about 2020.

The sequence came from a person aged 18-60 years who received the Ad26.COV2.S COVID-19 vaccine or a placebo. V is TRBV30 and J is TRBJ1-4, with D perhaps matching TRBD1 (6 bases). The specimen was peripheral blood, collected in a trial of Ad26.COV2.S vaccine versus placebo. As DNA, the CDR3 is TGTGCCTGGAGCTCCCCGGGGGCTGGGGCAACTAATGAAAAACTGTTTTTT. As protein: CAWSSPGAGATNEKLFF.